This T cell receptor beta chain was captured in a study of shared clonotypes between healthy human individuals. Study information: Used for every donor were three CD4 naive, three CD4 memory, two CD8 naive and one CD8 memory plate.

TCRdb's copy holds only in-frame clones and misses some; the assay was immunoSEQ multiplex PCR. The data hold 2 million to 2.5 million clones, with under 97% observed a single time. V lost 2 bases and J lost 0, with 10 bases in between. The CDR3 is 16 residues long. CDR1 and CDR2 (germline): LGHNA, YNFKEQ. The donor cohort consisted entirely of Caucasian adults residing in Nashville, Tennessee. The clonotype originates from a man between 18 and 35 years old in good health. The rearrangement links TRBV4-2 to TRBJ2-2; D call uncertain. Input material: naive CD4+ T cells sorted from blood. The subset is: CD45RA+ positively selected. This chain's CDR3 is CASSQWAASNTGELFF. The CDR3 DNA follows: TGTGCCAGCAGCCAATGGGCAGCTTCGAACACCGGGGAGCTGTTTTTT.